The 25 T cell receptor beta chains in this list originate from one sample, sequenced in a study of T cells in tuberculosis. After thawing and overnight rest, PBMC were stained with GMM-loaded CD1B tetramer, viability dye and anti-CD3 for sorting. C32 glucose monomycolate from Rhodococcus equi was loaded onto the CD1B tetramers. Method: immunoSEQ multiplex PCR; TCRdb's copy keeps in-frame clones and lacks some. The sample lists nearly 60,000 clones, around 90% occurring once. The sequenced material came from CD1b-GMM tetramer-negative cells sorted from PBMCs. The receptors come from an adult woman with latent tuberculosis.

The chain employs TRBV4-3 and TRBJ1-3, with TRBD1 matching over 9 bases. J gave up 4 bases and V 0 bases, and 4 bases lay outside the gene matches. In germline, CDR1 is LGHNA, CDR2 YSLEER. This CDR3 has 16 amino acids. In DNA form, the CDR3 reads TGCGCCAGCAGCCAAGATCGACAGGGGGTCGGAAACACCATATATTTT. Amino acids: CASSQDRQGVGNTIYF.

V is TRBV7-3 and J is TRBJ2-2, with TRBD2 matching 8 bases. Germline CDR1 is SGHTA and CDR2 is FQGTGA. With 6 bases clipped from V and 8 bases from J, the junction kept 8 bases outside the gene matches. The CDR3 spans 14 residues. The CDR3 nucleotides read TGTGCCAGCAGTCCCGGGACTAGTGTTGGGGAGCTGTTTTTT. Protein: CASSPGTSVGELFF.

The rearrangement links TRBV19 to TRBJ1-5, with 7 bases identical to TRBD1. The CDR3 is made up of 16 amino acids. CDR1 is LNHDA, CDR2 SQIVND, per germline (reference sequence). The V gene end was trimmed by 6 bases and the J gene end by 3 bases; junction bases not matched to a gene: 11. CDR3 in DNA: TGTGCCAGTAGCAGTAGGAGGGACAGCTCCAATCAGCCCCAGCATTTT. It yields the protein CASSSRRDSSNQPQHF.

The chain uses TRBV7-9 and TRBJ2-3, with 7 bases matching TRBD1. Looked up from germline, CDR1 is SEHNR and CDR2 is FQNEAQ (reference sequence). V trimming: 5 bases; J trimming: 2 bases; junction bases outside the gene matches: 7. CDR3 length: 15 amino acids. The CDR3 is CASSRQGTSTDTQYF. The CDR3 DNA follows: TGTGCCAGCAGCCGACAGGGAACGTCCACAGATACGCAGTATTTT.

The CDR3 protein is CASREGDPSYYNEQFF. The CDR3 DNA follows: TGTGCCAGTAGAGAGGGGGACCCCTCCTACTACAATGAGCAGTTCTTC. V gene TRBV19 combines with J gene TRBJ2-1, with a weak D call TRBD1 (6 bases). The CDR3 is made up of 16 amino acids. Trimming took off 6 bases at V and 3 bases at J, with 18 bases between the two ends. Germline values: CDR1 LNHDA, CDR2 SQIVND (reference sequence). Using reference TRBV19 and TRBJ2-1 for the parts outside the CDR3, the full variable domain is DGGITQSPKYLFRKEGQNVTLSCEQNLNHDAMYWYRQDPGQGLRLIYYSQIVNDFQKGDIAEGYSVSREKKESFPLTVTSAQKNPTAFYLCASREGDPSYYNEQFFGPGTRLTVL.

This chain links TRBV6-5 with TRBJ2-7; D ambiguous. Trimming removed 6 bases at V and 0 bases at J, with 9 bases between. This CDR3 has 13 residues. Looked up from germline, CDR1 is MNHEY and CDR2 is SVGAGI. CDR3 sequence (DNA): TGTGCCAGCAGCCCCCTCCTCTCCTACGAGCAGTACTTC. Protein product: CASSPLLSYEQYF.

The chain joins TRBV7-2 to TRBJ2-3; 12 nucleotides line up with TRBD2. Losses at the gene ends were 5 bases for V and 5 bases for J; bases not matched to a gene: 8. There are 16 residues in the CDR3. CDR1 SGHTA and CDR2 FQGNSA come from the germline V gene. The CDR3, as DNA: TGTGCCAGCAGCATACGGACTAGCGGGGAGGGAGATACGCAGTATTTT. Protein: CASSIRTSGEGDTQYF.

The chain employs TRBV4-2 and TRBJ1-3; TRBD1 matches 7 bases. The CDR3 spans 14 residues. Germline lookup yields CDR1 LGHNA and CDR2 YNFKEQ. J was trimmed by 9 bases and V by 3 bases; bases with no gene match: 8. The CDR3 region has the DNA TGTGCCAGCAGCCAGGCAGGGGGTGAGGGCACCATATATTTT. Encoded protein: CASSQAGGEGTIYF.

The chain links TRBV9 to TRBJ2-7; TRBD1 agrees at 11 bases. Germline V gene sequence: CDR1 SGDLS, CDR2 YYNGEE. J gave up 4 bases and V 4 bases, and 4 bases lay outside the gene matches. This CDR3 contains 14 residues. The DNA for the CDR3 is TGTGCCAGCAGCCTTGGACAGGGGGCATACGAGCAGTACTTC. It yields the protein CASSLGQGAYEQYF. The full variable domain, rest sourced from reference TRBV9 and TRBJ2-7, is DSGVTQTPKHLITATGQRVTLRCSPRSGDLSVYWYQQSLDQGLQFLIQYYNGEERAKGNILERFSAQQFPDLHSELNLSSLELGDSALYFCASSLGQGAYEQYFGPGTRLTVT.

The rearrangement links TRBV7-9 to TRBJ2-7, with TRBD1 matching over 11 bases. From germline, CDR1 is SEHNR and CDR2 FQNEAQ (reference sequence). After removal of 2 bases from V and 4 bases from J, the junction contained 7 bases not matched to a gene. The CDR3 covers 16 residues. CDR3 in amino acids: CASSLQSDRGRYEQYF. The CDR3 DNA sequence: TGTGCCAGCAGCTTACAGTCGGACAGGGGGCGTTACGAGCAGTACTTC.

This chain joins TRBV11-1 and TRBJ2-3; perhaps TRBD2 as D (7 bases). The CDR3 has 15 residues. V dropped 3 bases and J dropped 1 base, with 11 bases sitting between them. CDR1 and CDR2 (germline): SGHAT, FQDESV (reference sequence). CDR3 region: CASSLRGRRTDTQYF. The CDR3 region has the DNA TGTGCCAGCAGCTTGCGGGGGCGCCGCACAGATACGCAGTATTTT.

The V call is TRBV21-1, the J call TRBJ2-1; the DNA was not compared with TRBD2, the D call given in the table. TRBV21-1 is recorded as a pseudogene. CDR3 length: 17 amino acids. The CDR3 region has the DNA TGTGCCAGCAGCTCCCAAACAGCGGACCCTTCCTACAATGAGCAGTTCTTC. Protein sequence: CASSSQTADPSYNEQFF.

The chain links TRBV4-1 to TRBJ1-4; D may be TRBD1 (5 bases). The V gene lost 0 bases and the J gene lost 8 bases, with 7 bases spanning the gap. Germline V lookup: CDR1 MGHRA, CDR2 YSYEKL. The CDR3 loop spans 13 amino acids. The CDR3 spells CASSQDRGEKLFF. In nucleotides, the CDR3 is TGCGCCAGCAGCCAAGATCGGGGGGAAAAACTGTTTTTT.

V is TRBV7-6 and J is TRBJ2-5; D is uncertain. Trimming cost V 2 bases and J 2 bases, with 12 bases left between them. The CDR3 extends over 15 amino acids. Germline-derived CDR1 and CDR2 are SGHVS and FNYEAQ. The DNA of the CDR3 is TGTGCCAGCAGCTTAAACATACCTCTTCAAGAGACCCAGTACTTC. It encodes CASSLNIPLQETQYF.

The rearrangement uses TRBV30 and TRBJ1-5, with D perhaps matching TRBD1 (5 bases). Trimming took 0 bases from V and 5 from J, leaving 8 bases between them. Looked up from germline, CDR1 is GTSNPN and CDR2 is SVGIG (reference sequence). The CDR3 consists of 13 residues. This CDR3 is CAWSVQVHQPQHF. As DNA, the CDR3 is TGTGCCTGGAGTGTACAGGTTCATCAGCCCCAGCATTTT.

The J gene is TRBJ2-5, the V gene TRBV5-1; 9 nucleotides line up with TRBD2. CDR1 and CDR2 from the germline V gene are SGHRS and YFSETQ. J gave up 3 bases and V 0 bases, and 9 bases lay outside the gene matches. This CDR3 spans 17 amino acids. CDR3 region: CASSLARGGRVEETQYF. As DNA, the CDR3 is TGCGCCAGCAGCTTGGCGCGGGGGGGCCGGGTCGAAGAGACCCAGTACTTC.

V is TRBV6-5 and J is TRBJ2-7, with D perhaps TRBD2 (6 bases). CDR3 length: 15 amino acids. V lost 7 bases and J lost 4, with 20 bases in between. Germline loops: CDR1 MNHEY, CDR2 SVGAGI. CDR3 region: CASTRQPQGGYEQYF. DNA of the CDR3: TGTGCCAGCACCCGACAGCCCCAAGGAGGGTACGAGCAGTACTTC.

In this sample, this clone turned up once. The V gene is TRBV7-2, the J gene TRBJ2-1; 8 bases are a match to TRBD1. V shed 5 bases and J 0 bases; nucleotides not matched to a gene: 3. Germline values: CDR1 SGHTA, CDR2 FQGNSA. The CDR3 totals 15 residues. The CDR3 nucleotides read TGTGCCAGCAGCCAAGACAGGGGCTCCTACAATGAGCAGTTCTTC. This encodes CASSQDRGSYNEQFF.

The J gene is TRBJ1-5, the V gene TRBV6-1; D possibly corresponds to TRBD1 (5 bases). The CDR3 sequence is 15 residues long. V was cut by 4 bases and J by 6 bases, with 16 bases left in between. The germline V gene has CDR1 MNHNS and CDR2 SASEGT. CDR3 nucleotide sequence: TGTGCCAGCAGTGGTGAGCAGGGATTCGGTCAGCCCCAGCATTTT. Translating gives CASSGEQGFGQPQHF.

The chain has TRBV9 and TRBJ2-3; 7 bases fit TRBD2. Germline trimming cut 1 base from V and 6 bases from J; bases unmatched to any gene: 11. The CDR3 runs to 16 residues. Germline V gives CDR1 SGDLS, CDR2 YYNGEE. The CDR3 loop is CASSVSGEGTIDTQYF. As DNA, the CDR3 is TGTGCCAGCAGCGTATCCGGGGAGGGTACCATCGATACGCAGTATTTT.

The chain combines TRBV9 with TRBJ2-3, with D hard to call. There are 14 residues in the CDR3. V lost 3 bases and J 0 bases, leaving 8 bases between the germline ends. The germline V gene encodes CDR1 SGDLS and CDR2 YYNGEE. CDR3 in DNA: TGTGCCAGCAGCGCCACTCCTAGCACAGATACGCAGTATTTT. It translates to CASSATPSTDTQYF.

The gene calls are TRBV6-5 and TRBJ2-7; possibly TRBD1 for D (5 bases). The CDR3 totals 13 residues. V lost 8 bases and J 2 bases, leaving 13 bases between the germline ends. The germline gives CDR1 MNHEY, CDR2 SVGAGI. Here the CDR3 reads CASSKDSPYEQYF. CDR3 sequence (DNA): TGTGCCAGCTCCAAAGACAGTCCCTACGAGCAGTACTTC.

In this sample, this clone turned up once. The gene calls are TRBV7-2 and TRBJ2-6; 7 nucleotides line up with TRBD1. Looked up from germline, CDR1 is SGHTA and CDR2 is FQGNSA. With 3 bases clipped from V and 0 bases from J, the junction kept 5 bases outside the gene matches. This CDR3 region has 17 residues. CDR3 protein: CASSFVGQNSGANVLTF. The CDR3 nucleotides are TGTGCCAGCAGCTTTGTGGGACAGAACTCTGGGGCCAACGTCCTGACTTTC.

The rearrangement uses TRBV18 and TRBJ1-3, with D perhaps matching TRBD1 (5 bases). Germline loops: CDR1 KGHSH, CDR2 LQKENI. There are 15 residues in the CDR3. With 6 bases removed from V and 0 bases from J, the gap between germline ends came to 12 bases. The CDR3 nucleotides are TGTGCCAGCTCGCCTGAGACAGCCTCTGGAAACACCATATATTTT. Its translation: CASSPETASGNTIYF.

The chain joins TRBV10-3 to TRBJ2-3; TRBD2 agrees at 8 bases. Unmatched junction bases numbered 6, after V lost 5 bases and J lost 2 bases. This CDR3 comprises 15 residues. Germline V gene lookup returns CDR1 ENHRY and CDR2 SYGVKD. CDR3 DNA sequence: TGTGCCATCAGTTTAGCGGGACCGATCACAGATACGCAGTATTTT. This codes for CAISLAGPITDTQYF.